In its sample, the clone carrying this TCR beta chain was seen a few times. The investigators reverse transcribed all of the isolated RNA, so they sequenced expressed TCRB transcripts. Sequenced by immunoSEQ multiplex PCR; TCRdb stores in-frame clones only, minus some. The repertoire consists of 300,000 to 350,000 clones, with approximately 8% occurring once and the leading ten covering more than 0.4%. The record originates from a study of beta chain features in type 1 diabetes. Germline-derived CDR1 and CDR2 are KGHSH and LQKENI. This CDR3 contains 15 residues. Trimming removed 3 bases from V and 3 bases from J; junction bases left unmatched: 5.

Sequencing was carried out using central memory CD4+ T cells from blood. The chain has TRBV18 and TRBJ1-3; 7 nucleotides line up with TRBD1. The TCR originated in a woman younger than 30 in good health. As DNA, the CDR3 is TGTGCCAGCTCACCGGACAGGCCAGGTGGAAACACCATATATTTT. It encodes CASSPDRPGGNTIYF.